Listed below are T cell receptor beta chains from one sample, sequenced in a study of PD-L1 blockade in urothelial cancer. Sequenced by immunoSEQ multiplex PCR; TCRdb stores in-frame clones only, minus some. This sample carries around 33,000 clones, about 80% of them seen once, and the ten largest clones take about 4%. The sample here was PBMCs, taken around atezolizumab (anti-PD-L1) treatment. The receptors were sampled from a man between 65 and 85 years old with urothelial cancer. Both conserved end residues are part of each CDR3. The D gene is left open where the match is weak. Part of the rows lack a size; the others show once, few, many or a class for expanded clones.

CDR3 protein: CASRERVDTQYF
CDR3 DNA: TGTGCCAGCAGAGAACGGGTCGATACGCAGTATTTT
J gene: TRBJ2-3
clone size: NA
V gene: TRBV28
D gene: NA

CDR3 protein: CAISGTGEGNQPQHF
CDR3 DNA: TGTGCCATCAGTGGGACAGGGGAGGGCAATCAGCCCCAGCATTTT
J gene: TRBJ1-5
clone size: NA
V gene: TRBV10-3
D gene: TRBD1

CDR3 protein: CASSLDSRSGNTIYF
CDR3 DNA: TGTGCCAGCAGCTTAGACAGTCGCTCTGGAAACACCATATATTTT
J gene: TRBJ1-3
clone size: once
V gene: TRBV7-2
D gene: NA

CDR3 protein: CASSSRSPLHF
CDR3 DNA: TGTGCCAGCAGCTCTAGGTCACCCCTCCACTTT
J gene: TRBJ1-6
clone size: few
V gene: TRBV5-6
D gene: NA

CDR3 protein: CASSFGASGRVYNEQFF
CDR3 DNA: TGTGCCAGCAGTTTTGGTGCTAGCGGGAGGGTATACAATGAGCAGTTCTTC
J gene: TRBJ2-1
clone size: NA
V gene: TRBV27
D gene: TRBD2

CDR3 protein: CASSLRDSLNTEAFF
CDR3 DNA: TGTGCCAGCAGTTTACGGGACAGCTTGAACACTGAAGCTTTCTTT
J gene: TRBJ1-1
clone size: once
V gene: TRBV27
D gene: TRBD1

CDR3 protein: CSARVRGEAFF
CDR3 DNA: TGCAGTGCTAGAGTGCGGGGTGAAGCTTTCTTT
J gene: TRBJ1-1
clone size: NA
V gene: TRBV20-1
D gene: NA

CDR3 protein: CAWGTGGGANVLTF
CDR3 DNA: TGTGCCTGGGGAACCGGAGGAGGGGCCAACGTCCTGACTTTC
J gene: TRBJ2-6
clone size: once
V gene: TRBV30
D gene: NA

CDR3 protein: CASSSQTGGADYLSKNIQYF
CDR3 DNA: TGTGCCAGCAGCTCCCAGACAGGGGGGGCCGACTATCTATCCAAAAACATTCAGTACTTC
J gene: TRBJ2-4
clone size: NA
V gene: TRBV21-1
D gene: NA

CDR3 protein: CASAAVSTDTQYF
CDR3 DNA: TGTGCCAGCGCAGCGGTGAGCACAGATACGCAGTATTTT
J gene: TRBJ2-3
clone size: NA
V gene: TRBV6-1
D gene: NA

CDR3 protein: CASSPVRGSGNQPQHF
CDR3 DNA: TGTGCCAGCTCACCGGTCAGGGGAAGTGGCAATCAGCCCCAGCATTTT
J gene: TRBJ1-5
clone size: few
V gene: TRBV18
D gene: NA

CDR3 protein: CASSAQPGTGEDIQYF
CDR3 DNA: TGTGCCAGCAGTGCCCAACCCGGGACAGGGGAAGACATTCAGTACTTC
J gene: TRBJ2-4
clone size: NA
V gene: TRBV6-1
D gene: TRBD1

CDR3 protein: CSVERYNEQFF
CDR3 DNA: TGCAGCGTTGAACGTTACAATGAGCAGTTCTTC
J gene: TRBJ2-1
clone size: NA
V gene: TRBV29-1
D gene: NA

CDR3 protein: CASSQGTPSTDTQYF
CDR3 DNA: TGTGCCAGCAGCCAGGGGACTCCCAGCACAGATACGCAGTATTTT
J gene: TRBJ2-3
clone size: NA
V gene: TRBV14
D gene: NA

CDR3 protein: CASSLIAGNEQFF
CDR3 DNA: TGTGCCAGTAGTTTAATAGCTGGCAATGAGCAGTTCTTC
J gene: TRBJ2-1
clone size: NA
V gene: TRBV19
D gene: NA

CDR3 protein: CATSRDQGGYTF
CDR3 DNA: TGTGCCACCAGCAGAGATCAGGGGGGCTACACCTTC
J gene: TRBJ1-2
clone size: NA
V gene: TRBV15
D gene: NA

CDR3 protein: CASGTGTSGPGETQYF
CDR3 DNA: TGTGCTAGTGGCACCGGGACTAGCGGACCGGGAGAGACCCAGTACTTC
J gene: TRBJ2-5
clone size: NA
V gene: TRBV12-5
D gene: TRBD2

CDR3 protein: CASSLGFRGEQYF
CDR3 DNA: TGTGCCAGCAGCTTAGGTTTTCGGGGCGAGCAGTACTTC
J gene: TRBJ2-7
clone size: once
V gene: TRBV7-2
D gene: NA

CDR3 protein: CASSLVPELAGNTGELFF
CDR3 DNA: TGTGCCAGCAGCTTGGTCCCTGAGCTAGCGGGAAACACCGGGGAGCTGTTTTTT
J gene: TRBJ2-2
clone size: NA
V gene: TRBV5-5
D gene: TRBD2

CDR3 protein: CASSPGGAYEQYF
CDR3 DNA: TGCGCCAGCAGCCCCGGAGGAGCCTACGAGCAGTACTTC
J gene: TRBJ2-7
clone size: NA
V gene: TRBV5-1
D gene: NA

CDR3 protein: CASSAGPDEKLFF
CDR3 DNA: TGTGCCAGCAGTGCGGGACCGGATGAAAAACTGTTTTTT
J gene: TRBJ1-4
clone size: NA
V gene: TRBV6-5
D gene: NA

CDR3 protein: CASSPRLAGGPLEQFF
CDR3 DNA: TGTGCCAGCAGCCCCAGACTAGCGGGAGGGCCGCTTGAGCAGTTCTTC
J gene: TRBJ2-1
clone size: NA
V gene: TRBV7-2
D gene: TRBD2

CDR3 protein: CASGLLGGRPGGEQFF
CDR3 DNA: TGTGCTAGTGGTTTGTTAGGCGGGAGGCCAGGTGGGGAGCAGTTCTTC
J gene: TRBJ2-1
clone size: NA
V gene: TRBV12-5
D gene: TRBD2

CDR3 protein: CASSRHLTTTEAFF
CDR3 DNA: TGTGCCAGCAGCCGGCACCTGACAACCACTGAAGCTTTCTTT
J gene: TRBJ1-1
clone size: NA
V gene: TRBV7-8
D gene: NA

CDR3 protein: CASRPDRNYGYTF
CDR3 DNA: TGTGCCAGCAGACCCGACAGAAACTATGGCTACACCTTC
J gene: TRBJ1-2
clone size: few
V gene: TRBV2
D gene: NA

CDR3 protein: CASSPVAGGSGANVLTF
CDR3 DNA: TGTGCCAGCTCACCAGTAGCGGGGGGCTCTGGGGCCAACGTCCTGACTTTC
J gene: TRBJ2-6
clone size: NA
V gene: TRBV18
D gene: TRBD2

CDR3 protein: CASRTTSGGHNEQFF
CDR3 DNA: TGTGCCAGCAGGACTACTAGCGGGGGCCACAATGAGCAGTTCTTC
J gene: TRBJ2-1
clone size: NA
V gene: TRBV7-2
D gene: TRBD2

CDR3 protein: CASSFTQGPQHF
CDR3 DNA: TGTGCCAGTAGTTTCACACAGGGGCCCCAGCATTTT
J gene: TRBJ1-5
clone size: NA
V gene: TRBV19
D gene: NA

CDR3 protein: CASILGQGAHEQYF
CDR3 DNA: TGTGCCAGCATTTTAGGACAGGGGGCCCACGAGCAGTACTTC
J gene: TRBJ2-7
clone size: NA
V gene: TRBV28
D gene: TRBD1

CDR3 protein: CASSAETGGLSNEKLFF
CDR3 DNA: TGTGCCAGCAGCGCGGAGACAGGGGGTCTTTCTAATGAAAAACTGTTTTTT
J gene: TRBJ1-4
clone size: NA
V gene: TRBV5-6
D gene: TRBD1

CDR3 protein: CASTPASPGQARGGYTF
CDR3 DNA: TGTGCCAGCACCCCGGCCTCTCCGGGACAGGCTAGGGGTGGCTACACCTTC
J gene: TRBJ1-2
clone size: few
V gene: TRBV7-9
D gene: TRBD1

CDR3 protein: CAWSAAGWNEQFF
CDR3 DNA: TGTGCCTGGAGTGCGGCAGGGTGGAATGAGCAGTTCTTC
J gene: TRBJ2-1
clone size: NA
V gene: TRBV30
D gene: NA

CDR3 protein: CASSRIPGQNRNTEAFF
CDR3 DNA: TGTGCCAGCAGCAGGATACCGGGACAGAATCGGAACACTGAAGCTTTCTTT
J gene: TRBJ1-1
clone size: NA
V gene: TRBV7-9
D gene: TRBD1

CDR3 protein: CATSRGGGGAYTEAFF
CDR3 DNA: TGTGCCACCAGCAGAGGGGGTGGGGGGGCATACACTGAAGCTTTCTTT
J gene: TRBJ1-1
clone size: NA
V gene: TRBV15
D gene: NA

CDR3 protein: CASGSERLGAGTQYF
CDR3 DNA: TGTGCCAGCGGATCCGAACGCTTGGGGGCGGGGACCCAGTACTTC
J gene: TRBJ2-5
clone size: NA
V gene: TRBV2
D gene: NA

CDR3 protein: CASSRNSPGDQPQHF
CDR3 DNA: TGTGCCAGCAGCCGAAACTCCCCAGGGGATCAGCCCCAGCATTTT
J gene: TRBJ1-5
clone size: once
V gene: TRBV6-1
D gene: NA

CDR3 protein: CASSLEGLLYNEQFF
CDR3 DNA: TGCGCCAGCAGCTTGGAAGGCCTACTATACAATGAGCAGTTCTTC
J gene: TRBJ2-1
clone size: NA
V gene: TRBV5-1
D gene: NA

CDR3 protein: CASSKREGTQFF
CDR3 DNA: TGTGCCAGCTCGAAGCGGGAGGGGACCCAGTTCTTC
J gene: TRBJ2-1
clone size: NA
V gene: TRBV18
D gene: TRBD2

CDR3 protein: CASRDPDRDYGYTF
CDR3 DNA: TGTGCCAGTAGAGACCCCGACAGGGACTATGGCTACACCTTC
J gene: TRBJ1-2
clone size: NA
V gene: TRBV19
D gene: TRBD1

CDR3 protein: CASSLDSSGRDEQFF
CDR3 DNA: TGCGCCAGCAGCTTGGACTCGAGCGGACGCGATGAGCAGTTCTTC
J gene: TRBJ2-1
clone size: NA
V gene: TRBV5-1
D gene: NA